This T cell receptor beta chain derives from a study of response to subunit inactivated influenza vaccine. Broader study findings: Each seasonal influenza vaccination recruits few new T cells, the authors suggested.

TCRdb re-called the RT-PCR reads with MiXCR, one entry per CDR3 protein. The sample shows some 550,000 distinct CDR3 sequences, less than 25% of them seen only once. This clonotype was detected a few times. The antigen is unknown. CDR3 length equals 14 residues. Trimming removed 2 bases from V and 8 bases from J; junction bases left unmatched: 3. Per germline, CDR1 DFQATT and CDR2 SNEGSKA (reference sequence). Another study also made use of these data, one on T cells expressing NK-cell markers. From that report: UMIs were included in TCR beta cDNA generated by 5'RACE template switching. Of the CD8+ T cell pool in five or six donors, roughly 1.0-8% was accounted for by dominant NKG2C+ clonotypes.

The sample was CD4+ T cells sorted from PBMCs, taken about 12 days after vaccination. V usage is TRBV20-1 and J usage is TRBJ2-1, with 13 bases fitting TRBD2. The TCR originated in a man between 50 and 59 years old who received an inactivated influenza vaccine. The CDR3 DNA is TGCAGTGCTAGAATGGGACTAGCGGGGCATGAGCAGTTCTTC. Its protein is CSARMGLAGHEQFF.